This T cell receptor (beta chain) appears in the sequencing data of a study of cytomegalovirus exposure and HLA in healthy donors. V shed 0 bases and J 10 bases; nucleotides not matched to a gene: 9. CDR1 SGDLS and CDR2 YYNGEE come from the germline V gene. The CDR3 length is 16 residues. The table came from immunoSEQ multiplex PCR; TCRdb's copy has only in-frame clones and leaves some out. The table lists about 340,000 clones, roughly 88% of them singletons, with about 0.8% in the top ten. Input material: PBMCs. The sequence came from a woman younger than 35 in good health and CMV-seronegative. V usage is TRBV9 and J usage is TRBJ2-1; 11 bases agree with TRBD2. The CDR3 DNA reads as TGTGCCAGCAGCGTAGGGGCTAGCGGGAGGAGGGGGGAGCAGTTCTTC. This sequence encodes CASSVGASGRRGEQFF.